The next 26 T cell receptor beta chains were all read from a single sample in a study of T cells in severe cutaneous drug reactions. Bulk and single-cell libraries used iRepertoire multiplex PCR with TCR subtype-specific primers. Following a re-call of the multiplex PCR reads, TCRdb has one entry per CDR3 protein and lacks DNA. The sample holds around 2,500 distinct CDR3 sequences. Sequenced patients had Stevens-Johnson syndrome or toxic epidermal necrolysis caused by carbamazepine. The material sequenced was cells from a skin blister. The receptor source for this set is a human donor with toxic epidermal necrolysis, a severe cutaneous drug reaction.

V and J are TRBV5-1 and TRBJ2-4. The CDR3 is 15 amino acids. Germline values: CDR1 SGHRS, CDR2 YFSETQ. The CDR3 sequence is CASSQTSSNRNIQYF.

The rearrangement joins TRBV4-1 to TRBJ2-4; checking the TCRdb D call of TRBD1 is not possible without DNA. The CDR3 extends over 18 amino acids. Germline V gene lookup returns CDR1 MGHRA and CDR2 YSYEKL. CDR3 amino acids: CASSRSGGGGEDKNIQYF.

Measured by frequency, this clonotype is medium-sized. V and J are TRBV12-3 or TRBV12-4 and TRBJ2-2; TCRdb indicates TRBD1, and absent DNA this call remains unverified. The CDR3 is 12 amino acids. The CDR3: CASSLGAGELFF.

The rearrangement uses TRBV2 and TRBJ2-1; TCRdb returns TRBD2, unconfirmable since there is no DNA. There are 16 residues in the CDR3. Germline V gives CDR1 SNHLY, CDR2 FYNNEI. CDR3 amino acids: CASRLAGVLGNNEQFF.

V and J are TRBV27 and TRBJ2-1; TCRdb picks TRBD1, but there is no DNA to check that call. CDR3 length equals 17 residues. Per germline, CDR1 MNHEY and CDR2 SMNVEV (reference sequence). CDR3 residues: CASSSWDGDAISQTQFF.

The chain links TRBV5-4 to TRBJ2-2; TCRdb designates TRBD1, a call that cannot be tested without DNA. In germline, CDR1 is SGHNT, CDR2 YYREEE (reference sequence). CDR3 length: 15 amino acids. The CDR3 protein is CASHPGGANTGELFF.

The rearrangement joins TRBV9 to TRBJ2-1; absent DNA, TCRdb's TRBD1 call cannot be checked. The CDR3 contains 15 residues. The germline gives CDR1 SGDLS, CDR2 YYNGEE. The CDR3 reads CASSPGGRGGDEQFF.

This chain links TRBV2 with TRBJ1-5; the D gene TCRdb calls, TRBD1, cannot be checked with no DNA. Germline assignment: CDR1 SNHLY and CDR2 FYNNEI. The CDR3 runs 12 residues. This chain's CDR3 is CASSERGVPQHF.

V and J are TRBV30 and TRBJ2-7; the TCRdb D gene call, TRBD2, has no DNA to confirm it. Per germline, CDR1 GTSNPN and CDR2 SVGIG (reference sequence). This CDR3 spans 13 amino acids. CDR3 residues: CAWSLAETYEQYF.

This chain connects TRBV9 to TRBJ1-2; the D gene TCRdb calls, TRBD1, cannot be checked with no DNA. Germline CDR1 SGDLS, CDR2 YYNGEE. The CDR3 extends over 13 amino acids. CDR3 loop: CASSEGDSYGYTF.

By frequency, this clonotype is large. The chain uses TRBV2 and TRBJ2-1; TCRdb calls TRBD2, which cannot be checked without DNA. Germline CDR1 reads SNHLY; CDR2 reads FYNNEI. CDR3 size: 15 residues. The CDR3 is CASSEFRGATNEQFF. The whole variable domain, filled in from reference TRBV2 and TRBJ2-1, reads EPEVTQTPSHQVTQMGQEVILRCVPISNHLYFYWYRQILGQKVEFLVSFYNNEISEKSEIFDDQFSVERPDGSNFTLKIRSTKLEDSAMYFCASSEFRGATNEQFFGPGTRLTVL.

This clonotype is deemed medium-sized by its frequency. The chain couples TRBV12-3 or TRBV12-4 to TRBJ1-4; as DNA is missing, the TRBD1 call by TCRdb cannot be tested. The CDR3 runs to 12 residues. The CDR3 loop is CASSFGAGKLFF.

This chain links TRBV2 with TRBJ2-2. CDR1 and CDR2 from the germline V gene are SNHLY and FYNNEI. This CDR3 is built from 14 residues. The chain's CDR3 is CASGGSGSPGELFF. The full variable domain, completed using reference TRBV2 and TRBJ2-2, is EPEVTQTPSHQVTQMGQEVILRCVPISNHLYFYWYRQILGQKVEFLVSFYNNEISEKSEIFDDQFSVERPDGSNFTLKIRSTKLEDSAMYFCASGGSGSPGELFFGEGSRLTVL.

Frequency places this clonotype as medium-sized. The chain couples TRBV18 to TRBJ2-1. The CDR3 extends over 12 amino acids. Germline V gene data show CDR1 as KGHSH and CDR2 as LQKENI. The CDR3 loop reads CASSRDSDEQFF.

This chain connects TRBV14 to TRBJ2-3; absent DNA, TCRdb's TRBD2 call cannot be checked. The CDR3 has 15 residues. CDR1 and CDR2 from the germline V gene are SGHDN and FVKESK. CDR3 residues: CASSQGTSRTDTQYF.

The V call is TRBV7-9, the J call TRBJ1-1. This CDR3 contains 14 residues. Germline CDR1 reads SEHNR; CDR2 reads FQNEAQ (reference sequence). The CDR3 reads CASSLVVWDAEAFF. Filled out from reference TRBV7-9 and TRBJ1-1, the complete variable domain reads DTGVSQNPRHKITKRGQNVTFRCDPISEHNRLYWYRQTLGQGPEFLTYFQNEAQLEKSRLLSDRFSAERPKGSFSTLEIQRTEQGDSAMYLCASSLVVWDAEAFFGQGTRLTVV.

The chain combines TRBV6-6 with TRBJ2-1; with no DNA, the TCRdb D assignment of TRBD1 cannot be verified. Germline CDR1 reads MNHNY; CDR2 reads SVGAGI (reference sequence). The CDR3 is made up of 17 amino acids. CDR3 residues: CASSYSSWAGTGNEQFF.

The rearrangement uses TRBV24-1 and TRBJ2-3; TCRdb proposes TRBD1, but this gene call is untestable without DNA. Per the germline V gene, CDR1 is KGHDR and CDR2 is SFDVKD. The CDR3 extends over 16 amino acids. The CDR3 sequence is CATSDSDRGLYQRQYF.

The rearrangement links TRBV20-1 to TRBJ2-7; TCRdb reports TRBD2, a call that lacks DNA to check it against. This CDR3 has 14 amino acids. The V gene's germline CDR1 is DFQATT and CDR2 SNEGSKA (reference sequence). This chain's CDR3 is CSARELAGTSEQYF.

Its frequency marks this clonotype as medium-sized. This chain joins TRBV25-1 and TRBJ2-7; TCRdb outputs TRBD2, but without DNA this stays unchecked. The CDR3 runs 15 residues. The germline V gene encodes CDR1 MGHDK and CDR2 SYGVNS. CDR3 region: CASSASGRSSYEQYF.

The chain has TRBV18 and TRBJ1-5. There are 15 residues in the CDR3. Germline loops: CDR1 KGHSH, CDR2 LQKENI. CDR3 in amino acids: CASSPNGPGNQPQHF.

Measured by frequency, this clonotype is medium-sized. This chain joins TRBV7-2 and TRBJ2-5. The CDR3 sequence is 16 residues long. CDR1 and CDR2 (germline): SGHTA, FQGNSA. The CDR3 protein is CASSLGAGSFQETQYF.

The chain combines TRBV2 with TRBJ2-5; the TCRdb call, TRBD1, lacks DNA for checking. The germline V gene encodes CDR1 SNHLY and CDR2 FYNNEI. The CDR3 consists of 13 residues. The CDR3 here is CASSEYEGQTQYF.

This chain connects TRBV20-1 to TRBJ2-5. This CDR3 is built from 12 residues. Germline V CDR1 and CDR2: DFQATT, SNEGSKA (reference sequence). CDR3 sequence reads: CSANWDQETQFF.

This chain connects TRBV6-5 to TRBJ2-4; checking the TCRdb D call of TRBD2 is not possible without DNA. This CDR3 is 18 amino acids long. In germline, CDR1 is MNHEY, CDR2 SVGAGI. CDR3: CASSYSMGGLEAKNIQYF.

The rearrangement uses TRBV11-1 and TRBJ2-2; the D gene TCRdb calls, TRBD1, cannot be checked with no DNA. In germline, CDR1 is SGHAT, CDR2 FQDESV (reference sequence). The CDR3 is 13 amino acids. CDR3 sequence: CAVGTLNTGELFF.